This TCR beta chain came from a study of tumor-infiltrating lymphocytes in primary liver carcinoma. Whole-study context: Productive TCRbeta read counts per sample ran from roughly 3.8 to 7.5 million and were similar across tissue types. The study's findings and limits: CD8+ and CD4+ repertoires went uncompared, the samples being bulk unsorted. Top-250-clone fractions were significantly higher in tumors than in blood (p = 0.039).

From around 0.5 ug of total RNA, TCR beta-specific cDNA was reverse-transcribed using a constant-region primer. What produced the TCR beta libraries was three nested multiplex PCR rounds using slightly modified ARM-PCR. PCR rounds one and two used TRBV1-TRBV30 forward primers with a C-beta reverse primer for about 9 cycles each. TCRdb fed the multiplex PCR reads into MiXCR, producing one record per CDR3 protein. This table holds approximately 330,000 distinct CDR3 sequences, around 60% found once. Germline DNA was extracted too, while blood RNA derived from unsorted whole blood. The patients, who had chronic HBV infection, were treatment-naive (untreated). Details on this clonotype: Its antigen is not identified. One end of the junction does not line up with germline, which may come from a read error.

This CDR3 comprises 16 residues. Per the germline V gene, CDR1 is MNHEY and CDR2 is SVGEGT. This sequence was found in a man aged 35-49 years with primary liver carcinoma and hepatitis B virus infection. Sequences were obtained from peripheral blood. The J gene is TRBJ2-1, the V gene TRBV6-2 or TRBV6-3, with a possible D match to TRBD1 (6 bases). The DNA for the CDR3 is TGTTCCAGCAGCAGACTTGGGGGCGTGTCCTACAATGAGCAGTTCTTC. It encodes CSSSRLGGVSYNEQFF.